The sample holds many counts of the clone carrying this T cell receptor (beta chain). What it binds is not known. CDR3 regions of TCR beta were amplified from RNA transcripts. The authors performed first-round RT-PCR with HTBI primers and then a second-round multiplex PCR. In TCRdb, the multiplex PCR reads were re-called with MiXCR into one record per CDR3 protein. The profile shows over a million distinct CDR3 sequences, approximately 35% of them singletons. The CDR3 contains 16 residues. V dropped 2 bases and J dropped 3 bases, with 14 bases sitting between them. CDR1 and CDR2 from the germline V gene are SGHVS and FQNEAQ. This specimen belongs to a study of Graves' ophthalmopathy and Graves' hyperthyroidism. General study points: The model flagged ophthalmopathy progression at 65% to 71% sensitivity and nearly 75% specificity.

This clonotype originated in an adult man with Graves' hyperthyroidism. The sample taken for sequencing was peripheral blood or thyroid tissue (not recorded which). The gene calls are TRBV7-8 and TRBJ1-5; tentative D call: TRBD1 (6 bases). The CDR3 DNA reads as TGTGCCAGCAGCTTATCAAGGGGGGAGATCAATCAGCCCCAGCATTTT. Amino acids: CASSLSRGEINQPQHF.